The 25 T cell receptor beta chains below were found in one sample sequenced in a study of robustness of blood B and T cell sequencing (dated by TCRdb to between 2018 and 2020). mRNA, which captures expressed receptors, was used instead of genomic DNA for quantification of TCRbeta repertoires. The library was built by means of PCR. TCRdb shows the sequencer as Illumina MiSeq. cDNA was made using SMARTScribe reverse transcriptase and a 5' template-switch oligo that added a universal priming site. Each cDNA molecule was tagged by a 12-nucleotide random unique molecular identifier (UMI) carried on the template-switch oligo. Starting from the raw public reads, TCRdb applied fastp trimming at Q25, assembled clones with MiXCR and retained in-frame beta chains. CDR3 protein sequences are deduplicated, and each keeps its most common genes and DNA. The sample table lists a few thousand distinct CDR3 sequences, roughly 54% of them with a count of one. Under 30% of the sample comes from the top ten.

Sequenced input: peripheral blood. These TCRs come from a human donor in good health.

The chain is built from TRBV11-2 and TRBJ2-1; TRBD2 is a possible D gene (5 bases). The CDR3 covers 14 residues. Germline V gene lookup returns CDR1 SGHAT and CDR2 FQNNGV. Trimming removed 1 base at V and 5 bases at J, with 9 bases between. The chain's CDR3 is CASSLARRDNEQFF. The CDR3 nucleotides are TGTGCCAGCAGCTTAGCTCGGCGGGACAATGAGCAGTTCTTC. Full variable domain (rest looked up from reference TRBV11-2 and TRBJ2-1): EAGVAQSPRYKIIEKRQSVAFWCNPISGHATLYWYQQILGQGPKLLIQFQNNGVVDDSQLPKDRFSAERLKGVDSTLKIQPAKLEDSAVYLCASSLARRDNEQFFGPGTRLTVL.

The rearrangement links TRBV7-9 to TRBJ2-2; the D gene could be TRBD1 or TRBD2 (5 bases each). V was shortened by 9 bases and J by 2 bases, with 13 bases between the two germline ends. CDR3 length: 14 residues. From germline, CDR1 is SEHNR and CDR2 FQNEAQ (reference sequence). DNA of the CDR3: TGTGCCAGAGACGGGACGCCTAACACCGGGGAGCTGTTTTTT. This codes for CARDGTPNTGELFF.

The rearrangement joins TRBV5-1 to TRBJ2-3; D call uncertain. Germline CDR1 reads SGHRS; CDR2 reads YFSETQ. CDR3 size: 15 residues. Trimming took off 5 bases at V and 0 bases at J, with 13 bases between the two ends. In DNA form, the CDR3 reads TGCGCCAGCAGGGCTATTGGCTGGAGCACAGATACGCAGTATTTT. Translated, it gives CASRAIGWSTDTQYF.

This chain uses TRBV10-3 with TRBJ1-2; 7 bases are shared with TRBD1. The germline V gene has CDR1 ENHRY and CDR2 SYGVKD. This CDR3 spans 16 amino acids. V shed 8 bases and J 0 bases; nucleotides not matched to a gene: 12. DNA of the CDR3: TGTGCCATCCGCCCACAGGGGTACGGCTCTAACTATGGCTACACCTTC. This gives the protein CAIRPQGYGSNYGYTF.

The gene calls are TRBV2 and TRBJ2-5, with D uncertain. CDR1 SNHLY and CDR2 FYNNEI come from the germline V gene. V was trimmed by 2 bases and J by 8 bases, leaving 15 bases between them. This CDR3 comprises 14 residues. The CDR3 bases are TGTGCCAGCAGTGAATCACAAACCACAGCTACCCAGTACTTC. Protein: CASSESQTTATQYF.

V and J are TRBV18 and TRBJ1-1; D is uncertain. In germline, CDR1 is KGHSH, CDR2 LQKENI. The V and J ends lost 6 bases and 0 bases respectively, with 11 bases between them. This CDR3 region has 14 residues. As DNA, the CDR3 is TGTGCCAGCTCCGAACAGCTCATGAACACTGAAGCTTTCTTT. Protein: CASSEQLMNTEAFF.

This clonotype came up a few times. The gene calls are TRBV6-5 and TRBJ1-2, with 7 bases aligning to TRBD1. Trimming removed 3 bases from V and 4 bases from J; junction bases left unmatched: 5. Germline V CDR1 and CDR2: MNHEY, SVGAGI. The CDR3 consists of 14 residues. CDR3 nucleotides: TGTGCCAGCAGTTATGATGCAGGGGGCTATGGCTACACCTTC. Encoded protein: CASSYDAGGYGYTF.

The V gene is TRBV7-6, the J gene TRBJ2-2; D unclear. The V end was cut by 4 bases, the J end by 5 bases, with 8 bases between. CDR1 and CDR2 (germline): SGHVS, FNYEAQ. The CDR3 spans 13 residues. Here the CDR3 DNA reads TGTGCCAGCAGCTGGGAAAGAACCGGGGAGCTGTTTTTT. It yields the protein CASSWERTGELFF.

The V call is TRBV15, the J call TRBJ1-2; D is perhaps TRBD1 (6 bases). Deletions cut 3 bases from V and 4 bases from J, with 12 bases between. Looked up from germline, CDR1 is LNHNV and CDR2 is YYDKDF (reference sequence). The CDR3 loop spans 14 amino acids. CDR3 sequence: CATSSSSGAYGYTF. CDR3 DNA sequence: TGTGCCACCAGCAGTTCCTCAGGGGCCTATGGCTACACCTTC.

The rearrangement joins TRBV10-3 to TRBJ2-7; D possibly matches TRBD1 or TRBD2 (5 bases each). The CDR3 is made up of 13 amino acids. V lost 6 bases and J lost 2, with 11 bases in between. Germline V gene data show CDR1 as ENHRY and CDR2 as SYGVKD. The CDR3 region is CAIRGDGPYEQYF. The CDR3 nucleotides read TGTGCCATCAGGGGGGACGGACCCTACGAGCAGTACTTC.

The chain couples TRBV4-1 to TRBJ2-3; TRBD2 aligns across 12 bases. The J segment lost 2 bases and the V segment lost 3 bases, leaving 6 bases of the junction unmatched. This CDR3 comprises 17 residues. Germline values: CDR1 MGHRA, CDR2 YSYEKL. The CDR3 nucleotides read TGCGCCAGCAGCCAGAAGGCTAGCGGGGGGGTCACAGATACGCAGTATTTT. Its protein is CASSQKASGGVTDTQYF.

This clonotype was recorded a few times. This rearrangement joins TRBV14 to TRBJ2-7; 7 bases agree with TRBD1. V dropped 4 bases and J dropped 3; count of bases not matched to a gene: 6. Germline V lookup: CDR1 SGHDN, CDR2 FVKESK. This CDR3 has 14 residues. The DNA of the CDR3 is TGTGCCAGCAGCCCGTTAGACAGGGACTACGAGCAGTACTTC. This codes for CASSPLDRDYEQYF.

The CDR3 DNA sequence: TGTGCCACCGAAGACAGGGGGCGCGGAACTGAAGCTTTCTTT. The encoded protein is CATEDRGRGTEAFF. This rearrangement joins TRBV24-1 to TRBJ1-1; 10 nucleotides agree with TRBD1. Germline CDR1 is KGHDR and CDR2 is SFDVKD. V gave up 9 bases and J gave up 5 bases; unmatched junction bases: 8. There are 14 residues in the CDR3.

This chain joins TRBV24-1 and TRBJ2-7, with D unresolved. This CDR3 has 11 amino acids. Germline CDR1 KGHDR, CDR2 SFDVKD. The V end was cut by 4 bases, the J end by 9 bases, with 9 bases between. CDR3 nucleotides: TGTGCCACCAGTGAGCCGGCCTCGCAGTACTTC. It codes for CATSEPASQYF.

The rearrangement uses TRBV10-3 and TRBJ1-2; D is unresolved. Per the germline V gene, CDR1 is ENHRY and CDR2 is SYGVKD. V lost 3 bases, J lost 7 bases, and 12 bases lay in between. There are 13 residues in the CDR3. CDR3 sequence (DNA): TGTGCCATCAGTGACGGGTCTACGGGTGGCTACACCTTC. Translation: CAISDGSTGGYTF.

The chain has TRBV5-1 and TRBJ2-5; 7 bases align to TRBD1. The CDR3 length is 13 residues. V was pared by 4 bases and J by 7 bases, with 7 bases of the junction left unmatched. CDR1 and CDR2 from the germline V gene are SGHRS and YFSETQ. The CDR3 nucleotides are TGCGCCAGCAGCCTCTGGACAGGCGCGACCCAGTACTTC. This gives the protein CASSLWTGATQYF.

V is TRBV20-1 and J is TRBJ2-7; 8 nucleotides agree with TRBD1. This CDR3 comprises 14 residues. The junction had 8 bases not matched to a gene; V was cut back by 1 base and J by 6 bases. From germline, CDR1 is DFQATT and CDR2 SNEGSKA (reference sequence). The CDR3 sequence is CSARVGGQAGEQYF. DNA of the CDR3: TGCAGTGCTAGAGTAGGGGGACAGGCGGGCGAGCAGTACTTC.

This clonotype is large within its sample. The V call is TRBV30, the J call TRBJ1-2; 10 nucleotides align to TRBD1. Looked up from germline, CDR1 is GTSNPN and CDR2 is SVGIG (reference sequence). The CDR3 totals 15 residues. V dropped 2 bases and J dropped 4; count of bases not matched to a gene: 7. CDR3 in DNA: TGTGCCTGGAGTTTACGACAGGGGGCTTTCTATGGCTACACCTTC. Translation: CAWSLRQGAFYGYTF.

The chain is built from TRBV5-1 and TRBJ2-1; 8 bases are shared with TRBD1. The CDR3 spans 13 residues. V gave up 4 bases and J gave up 9 bases; unmatched junction bases: 6. Germline V gives CDR1 SGHRS, CDR2 YFSETQ. This chain's CDR3 is CASSKDRAGEQFF. The CDR3 DNA is TGCGCCAGCAGCAAGGACAGGGCTGGTGAGCAGTTCTTC.

This sequence joins TRBV7-3 and TRBJ1-1; D remains unclear. This CDR3 has 13 residues. Germline V gene lookup returns CDR1 SGHTA and CDR2 FQGTGA. V lost 2 bases, J lost 8 bases, and 12 bases lay in between. CDR3 protein: CASSLLKGREAFF. In nucleotides, the CDR3 is TGTGCCAGCAGCTTATTAAAAGGACGAGAAGCTTTCTTT.

The CDR3 nucleotides read TGTGCCAGCAGTGTCAATGTTAATGAAAAACTGTTTTTT. This translates into CASSVNVNEKLFF. This chain joins TRBV2 and TRBJ1-4; no definite D call. CDR3 length equals 13 residues. Trimming stripped 4 bases from V and 4 bases from J, with 7 bases between. Per the germline V gene, CDR1 is SNHLY and CDR2 is FYNNEI.

This sequence joins TRBV11-1 and TRBJ2-1; 9 bases match TRBD2. The germline gives CDR1 SGHAT, CDR2 FQDESV (reference sequence). After removal of 5 bases from V and 4 bases from J, the junction contained 6 bases not matched to a gene. The CDR3 runs 15 residues. The CDR3 is CASSGPTSGYNEQFF. The DNA for the CDR3 is TGTGCCAGCAGCGGCCCAACTAGCGGGTACAATGAGCAGTTCTTC.

V gene TRBV20-1 combines with J gene TRBJ2-3; no reliable D call. This CDR3 is 15 amino acids long. In germline, CDR1 is DFQATT, CDR2 SNEGSKA (reference sequence). Trimming cost V 0 bases and J 7 bases, with 17 bases left between them. CDR3 coding DNA: TGCAGTGCTAGAGATCCAGGAACCCTCTTATATACGCAGTATTTT. Protein: CSARDPGTLLYTQYF.

V usage is TRBV10-3 and J usage is TRBJ1-5; D remains ambiguous. Trimming pared 8 bases from V and 2 bases from J, leaving 10 bases between. The CDR3 length is 13 residues. Germline CDR1 and CDR2: ENHRY and SYGVKD. DNA for the CDR3: TGTGCCATCTCAGATAACGGCAATCAGCCCCAGCATTTT. Its translation is CAISDNGNQPQHF.

CDR3 loop: CSAGGDFSYNEQFF. The DNA of the CDR3 is TGCAGTGCTGGTGGCGACTTCTCCTACAATGAGCAGTTCTTC. The V call is TRBV20-1, the J call TRBJ2-1; the D is unclear. CDR3 length: 14 residues. CDR1 is DFQATT, CDR2 SNEGSKA, per germline (reference sequence). The V gene lost 5 bases and the J gene lost 0 bases, with 11 bases spanning the gap.